One sample yielded the 24 T cell receptor beta chains listed below, sequenced in a study of blood T cells in healthy people across ages. With a J-beta primer mix and a sample-barcoded 5' primer, a second PCR ran about 7 to 11 cycles. TCRdb called the 5' RACE reads again in MiXCR, with one record for every CDR3 protein. This sample has 850,000 to 950,000 distinct CDR3 sequences; about 28% occur once, and the top ten carry roughly 17%. Sequencing used blood. The source of these receptors is an elderly woman in good health.

The table lists this clonotype with many counts. This rearrangement joins TRBV29-1 to TRBJ2-1, with TRBD1 identical over 7 bases. This CDR3 contains 14 residues. Germline CDR1 and CDR2: SQVTM and ANQGSEA. Unmatched junction bases numbered 12, after V lost 6 bases and J lost 7 bases. CDR3: CSVADRVVGNEQFF. CDR3 nucleotides: TGCAGCGTGGCTGACAGGGTGGTTGGGAATGAGCAGTTCTTC.

CDR3 coding DNA: TGTGCCAGCAGCGTAGAGGAGGGGGCCGGGTATGGCTACACCTTC. Translating gives CASSVEEGAGYGYTF. This chain uses TRBV9 with TRBJ1-2, with 7 bases aligning to TRBD1. The CDR3 length is 15 residues. J was trimmed by 5 bases and V by 0 bases; bases with no gene match: 7. Germline V gene data show CDR1 as SGDLS and CDR2 as YYNGEE.

As regards this clonotype: A read error may account for a junction end that differs from germline. The V call is TRBV7-2, the J call TRBJ1-4; D unclear. CDR1 SGHTA and CDR2 FQGNSA come from the germline V gene. The CDR3 is 11 residues long. The CDR3 loop is CASSFREKRFF. The CDR3 DNA follows: TGTGCCAGCAGCTTTAGAGAAAAACGGTTTTTT.

This clonotype was counted at least ten times. The V and J genes are TRBV12-3 or TRBV12-4 and TRBJ1-5, with TRBD1 matching over 12 bases. The CDR3 is 15 residues long. V dropped 5 bases and J dropped 7; count of bases not matched to a gene: 6. The CDR3 is CASSAGTGGLQPQHF. The CDR3 coding sequence is TGTGCCAGCAGTGCTGGGACAGGGGGCTTGCAGCCCCAGCATTTT.

The chain couples TRBV6-4 to TRBJ1-5; maybe TRBD1 (5 bases). V was shortened by 7 bases and J by 6 bases, with 16 bases between the two germline ends. This CDR3 contains 14 residues. CDR1 and CDR2 from the germline V gene are MRHNA and SNTAGT. The CDR3 here is CASKFTGSGQPQHF. CDR3 nucleotides: TGTGCCAGCAAATTTACAGGTTCTGGTCAGCCCCAGCATTTT.

To note about this clonotype: It may be a read error: a sequence one base away is much more abundant. The V and J genes are TRBV5-4 and TRBJ2-4, with D possibly being TRBD1 (5 bases). Matching the DNA end better, TRBJ2-7 makes the J call doubtful. CDR1 and CDR2 from the germline V gene are SGHNT and YYREEE (reference sequence). This CDR3 region has 15 residues. The CDR3 region is CASSLVQGNSYEQYF. The CDR3 coding sequence is TGTGCCAGCAGCTTGGTCCAGGGAAACTCCTACGAGCAGTACTTC.

This clonotype was seen ten or more times. The chain joins TRBV3-1 to TRBJ2-6; no firm D call. Trimming stripped 0 bases from V and 13 bases from J, with 10 bases between. The germline V gene has CDR1 LGHDT and CDR2 YNNKEL (reference sequence). This CDR3 region has 13 residues. CDR3 DNA sequence: TGTGCCAGCAGCCAAGATCGTTTCGGGGTCCTGACTTTC. Its translation is CASSQDRFGVLTF.

In the case of this clonotype: This clone may be a read error of a much larger clone one base away. This rearrangement joins TRBV14 to TRBJ2-1, with TRBD1 as a possible D gene (6 bases). There are 15 residues in the CDR3. CDR1 is SGHDN, CDR2 FVKESK, per germline. The V and J ends lost 1 base and 6 bases respectively, with 13 bases between them. The CDR3 coding sequence is TGTGCCAGCAGCCAAGGATGGGGGCGGGTCAATGAGCAGTTCTTC. This gives the protein CASSQGWGRVNEQFF. Filled out from reference TRBV14 and TRBJ2-1, the complete variable domain reads EAGVTQFPSHSVIEKGQTVTLRCDPISGHDNLYWYRRVMGKEIKFLLHFVKESKQDESGMPNNRFLAERTGGTYSTLKVQPAELEDSGVYFCASSQGWGRVNEQFFGPGTRLTVL.

This clonotype was observed many times. The J gene is TRBJ2-5, the V gene TRBV12-3 or TRBV12-4; D unresolved. V lost 3 bases and J lost 2, with 10 bases in between. This CDR3 contains 14 residues. This CDR3 is CASSFYRTQETQYF. The CDR3 DNA reads TGTGCCAGCAGTTTCTACCGGACGCAAGAGACCCAGTACTTC.

Regarding this clonotype: A read error may explain this, as a much larger clone is one base away. This chain connects TRBV20-1 to TRBJ2-6; 7 bases map to TRBD1. Germline loops: CDR1 DFQATT, CDR2 SNEGSKA (reference sequence). There are 14 residues in the CDR3. The CDR3 region is CSGAGGAGVNVLTF. The CDR3 nucleotides read TGCAGTGGTGCAGGGGGTGCTGGGGTCAACGTCCTGACTTTC.

This clonotype was seen at least ten times. DNA of the CDR3: TGCAGTATTAGCGGGGGGGCAGATACGCAGTATTTT. Translation gives CSISGGADTQYF. The chain has TRBV20-1 and TRBJ2-3, with 11 bases aligning to TRBD2. J gave up 4 bases and V 8 bases, and 2 bases lay outside the gene matches. The CDR3 has 12 residues. Looked up from germline, CDR1 is DFQATT and CDR2 is SNEGSKA (reference sequence).

This clonotype was seen many times. CDR3 residues: CASSDRGRGTDTQYF. DNA of the CDR3: TGTGCCAGCAGTGACAGGGGGCGCGGCACAGATACGCAGTATTTT. This chain joins TRBV6-1 and TRBJ2-3; TRBD1 matches 8 bases. CDR3 length: 15 residues. Germline loops: CDR1 MNHNS, CDR2 SASEGT. With V trimmed by 3 bases and J by 1 base, 3 bases remained unmatched.

The chain joins TRBV11-2 to TRBJ2-3, with TRBD2 matching over 9 bases. Losses at the gene ends were 5 bases for V and 7 bases for J; bases not matched to a gene: 16. From germline, CDR1 is SGHAT and CDR2 FQNNGV. The CDR3 is 17 amino acids. In DNA form, the CDR3 reads TGTGCCAGCAGCAACCGACCTGCTAGCGGGGAAAAAAATACGCAGTATTTT. Encoded protein: CASSNRPASGEKNTQYF.

This clonotype was recorded at least ten times. This chain connects TRBV7-2 to TRBJ2-3, with D possibly TRBD2 on 6 matching bases. Germline values: CDR1 SGHTA, CDR2 FQGNSA. This CDR3 spans 16 amino acids. Between the trimmed V and J ends, which lost 1 base and 9 bases, there was a span of 20 bases. Here the CDR3 DNA reads TGTGCCAGCAGCTTAGAGGGGAGCGGGCTGACAAGGACGCAGTATTTT. As protein: CASSLEGSGLTRTQYF.

At least ten counts were recorded for this clonotype. The chain recombines TRBV30 with TRBJ2-2; 8 bases are a match to TRBD1. The length of the CDR3 is 15 residues. J lost 3 bases, V lost 3 bases, and 6 bases had no gene match. Germline V gene lookup returns CDR1 GTSNPN and CDR2 SVGIG (reference sequence). The CDR3 protein is CAWRPRGLDTGELFF. The CDR3 DNA is TGTGCCTGGAGGCCCAGGGGGCTCGACACCGGGGAGCTGTTTTTT.

About this clonotype: An end of the junction differs from the germline gene, which may be a read error. The gene calls are TRBV12-3 or TRBV12-4 and TRBJ2-3; 13 positions agree with TRBD2. The CDR3 runs 17 residues. The CDR3 sequence is CASSEGLAGVSTDAQYF. In DNA, the CDR3 is TGTGCCAGCAGTGAAGGACTAGCGGGGGTGAGCACAGATGCGCAGTATTTT.

About this clonotype: The junction differs from germline at one of its ends, possibly a read error. The chain links TRBV14 to TRBJ2-3; maybe TRBD2 (7 bases). Germline V lookup: CDR1 SGHDN, CDR2 FVKESK. The CDR3 is 14 amino acids. The CDR3 here is CASSRRGGPDTRYF. DNA for the CDR3: TGTGCCAGCAGCCGAAGGGGGGGGCCCGACACGCGGTATTTT. Supplemented by reference TRBV14 and TRBJ2-3, the full variable domain reads EAGVTQFPSHSVIEKGQTVTLRCDPISGHDNLYWYRRVMGKEIKFLLHFVKESKQDESGMPNNRFLAERTGGTYSTLKVQPAELEDSGVYFCASSRRGGPDTRYFGPGTRLTVL.

The chain links TRBV4-1 to TRBJ1-2; D is possibly TRBD1 (6 bases). This CDR3 is built from 15 residues. Germline V lookup: CDR1 MGHRA, CDR2 YSYEKL. V lost 4 bases to trimming and J lost 2 bases, with 14 bases between them. CDR3 DNA: TGCGCCAGCAGCCTTGGACAGCCAGGCAACTATGGCTACACCTTC. It yields the protein CASSLGQPGNYGYTF.

The J gene is TRBJ1-4, the V gene TRBV7-6; D may be TRBD1 (6 bases). Looked up from germline, CDR1 is SGHVS and CDR2 is FNYEAQ. The V gene lost 2 bases and the J gene lost 7 bases, with 23 bases spanning the gap. CDR3 length: 18 residues. The CDR3 coding sequence is TGTGCCAGCAGCTTAAAATTCGGGGGGGCAGGAGGTTTTGAAAAACTGTTTTTT. As protein: CASSLKFGGAGGFEKLFF.

This clonotype was recorded many times. The chain joins TRBV18 to TRBJ2-6; TRBD2 agrees at 8 bases. The germline V gene encodes CDR1 KGHSH and CDR2 LQKENI. The CDR3 extends over 17 amino acids. V shed 2 bases, J shed 0 bases, and the junction held 3 bases outside the gene matches. In nucleotides, the CDR3 is TGTGCCAGCTCACCAATTAGCGGGGACTCTGGGGCCAACGTCCTGACTTTC. Translation gives CASSPISGDSGANVLTF.

As concerns this clonotype: A read error may be the cause here, since a much bigger clone is one base away. The conserved final phenylalanine or tryptophan is absent from the CDR3, which likely points to a read error. V usage is TRBV7-2 and J usage is TRBJ1-2; possibly TRBD1 for D (6 bases). Germline V CDR1 and CDR2: SGHTA, FQGNSA. Trimming removed 0 bases from V and 4 bases from J, with 12 bases in between. The CDR3 is 15 residues long. This CDR3 reads CASSLAFGQSYGYTL. The CDR3 nucleotides read TGTGCCAGCAGCTTAGCGTTCGGACAGTCCTATGGCTACACCTTG.

This clonotype was recorded many times. This sequence joins TRBV12-3 or TRBV12-4 and TRBJ2-5; TRBD1 or TRBD2 may be the D gene (6 bases each). The CDR3 has 14 amino acids. V was pared by 7 bases and J by 0 bases, with 12 bases between. The DNA of the CDR3 is TGTGCCAGCACCCTTAGGGGGGACCAAGAGACCCAGTACTTC. This gives the protein CASTLRGDQETQYF.

The V and J genes are TRBV7-9 and TRBJ2-2; TRBD1 or TRBD2 may be the D gene (5 bases each). This CDR3 spans 18 amino acids. The V gene's germline CDR1 is SEHNR and CDR2 FQNEAQ (reference sequence). The V end was cut by 5 bases, the J end by 3 bases, with 22 bases between. CDR3 coding DNA: TGTGCCAGCAGCCGAAAGTTCCCGGGGCCCTCCGACACCGGGGAGCTGTTTTTT. This sequence encodes CASSRKFPGPSDTGELFF. Full variable domain (rest looked up from reference TRBV7-9 and TRBJ2-2): DTGVSQNPRHKITKRGQNVTFRCDPISEHNRLYWYRQTLGQGPEFLTYFQNEAQLEKSRLLSDRFSAERPKGSFSTLEIQRTEQGDSAMYLCASSRKFPGPSDTGELFFGEGSRLTVL.

This clonotype was counted ten times or more. The J gene is TRBJ2-1, the V gene TRBV4-1; 10 bases are shared with TRBD2. V was clipped by 1 base and J by 5 bases; unmatched bases: 11. CDR1 MGHRA and CDR2 YSYEKL come from the germline V gene. This CDR3 is built from 18 residues. In DNA form, the CDR3 reads TGCGCCAGCAGCCAAGGTCCCTCTGGAGCGGGGGGGCACAATGAGCAGTTCTTC. The encoded protein is CASSQGPSGAGGHNEQFF.